This TCR beta chain is from a study of T cell responses to AZD1222 COVID-19 vaccine. The study, taken as a whole, reports: Recipients of AZD1222 seropositive at baseline numbered only 5 to 7. The span of vaccine-associated CD4 TCRs extended across spike, with dominance at 160-218 and 743-854.

This clone appeared a single time. Its antigen is still unknown. The table came from immunoSEQ multiplex PCR; TCRdb's copy has only in-frame clones and leaves some out. The table includes 55,000 to 65,000 clones, about 88% detected once. V gave up 2 bases and J gave up 2 bases, with 7 bases separating them. Looked up from germline, CDR1 is MNHEY and CDR2 is SVGAGI. This CDR3 comprises 13 residues. The sequences come from peripheral blood, collected 28 days after the second AZD1222 dose. V gene TRBV6-5 combines with J gene TRBJ2-7, with a possible D match to TRBD1 (5 bases). This clonotype originated in an adult who received the AZD1222 COVID-19 vaccine. CDR3 protein: CASSYVGAYEQYF. The CDR3 DNA sequence: TGTGCCAGCAGTTACGTAGGGGCCTACGAGCAGTACTTC.